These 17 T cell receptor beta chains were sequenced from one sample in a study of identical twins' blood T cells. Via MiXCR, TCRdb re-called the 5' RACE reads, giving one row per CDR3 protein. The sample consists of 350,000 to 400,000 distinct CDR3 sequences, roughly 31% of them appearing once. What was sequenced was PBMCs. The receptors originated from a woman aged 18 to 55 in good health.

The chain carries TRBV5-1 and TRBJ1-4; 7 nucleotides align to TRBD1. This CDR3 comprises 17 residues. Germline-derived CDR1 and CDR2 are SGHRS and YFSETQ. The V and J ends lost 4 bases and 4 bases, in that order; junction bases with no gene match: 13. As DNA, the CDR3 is TGCGCCAGCAGCCTGGGACAGCTGACAAACCATAATGAAAAACTGTTTTTT. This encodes CASSLGQLTNHNEKLFF.

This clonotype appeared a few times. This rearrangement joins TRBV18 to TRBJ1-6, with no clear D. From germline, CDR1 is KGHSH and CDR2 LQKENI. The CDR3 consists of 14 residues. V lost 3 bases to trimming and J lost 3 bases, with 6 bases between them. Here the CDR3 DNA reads TGTGCCAGCTCACCGTCGGGCTATAATTCACCCCTCCACTTT. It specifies CASSPSGYNSPLHF.

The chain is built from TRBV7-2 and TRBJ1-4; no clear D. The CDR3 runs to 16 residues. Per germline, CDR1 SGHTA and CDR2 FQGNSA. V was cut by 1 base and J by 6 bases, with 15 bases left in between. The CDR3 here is CASSLGYRPYDEKLFF. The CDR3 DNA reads TGTGCCAGCAGCTTAGGTTACAGACCGTACGATGAAAAACTGTTTTTT.

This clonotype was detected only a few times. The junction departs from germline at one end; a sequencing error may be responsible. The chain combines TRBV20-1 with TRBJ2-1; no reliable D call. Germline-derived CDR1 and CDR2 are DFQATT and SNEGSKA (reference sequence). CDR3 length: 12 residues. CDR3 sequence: CRATRSYNEQFF. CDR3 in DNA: TGCAGGGCTACCCGCTCCTACAATGAGCAGTTCTTC.

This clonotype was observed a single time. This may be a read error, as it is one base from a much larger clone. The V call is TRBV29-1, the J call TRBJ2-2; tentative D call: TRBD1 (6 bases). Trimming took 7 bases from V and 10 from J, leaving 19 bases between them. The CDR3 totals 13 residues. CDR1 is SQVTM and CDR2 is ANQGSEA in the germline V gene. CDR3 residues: CSGGQGFPVELFF. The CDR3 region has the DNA TGCAGCGGGGGGCAGGGGTTCCCCGTGGAGCTGTTTTTT.

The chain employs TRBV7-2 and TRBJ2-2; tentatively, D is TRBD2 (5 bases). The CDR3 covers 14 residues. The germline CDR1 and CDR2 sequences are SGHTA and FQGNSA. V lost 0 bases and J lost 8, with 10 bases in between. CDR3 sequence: CASSLAYRGGELFF. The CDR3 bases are TGTGCCAGCAGCTTAGCGTATCGGGGTGGGGAGCTGTTTTTT.

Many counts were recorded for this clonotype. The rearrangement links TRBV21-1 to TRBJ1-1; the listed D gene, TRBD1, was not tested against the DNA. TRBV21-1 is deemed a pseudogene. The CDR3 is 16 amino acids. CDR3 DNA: TGTGCCAGCAGCAAAGAGGCACAGGGAGGAGAGTCTGAAGCTTTCTTT. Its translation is CASSKEAQGGESEAFF.

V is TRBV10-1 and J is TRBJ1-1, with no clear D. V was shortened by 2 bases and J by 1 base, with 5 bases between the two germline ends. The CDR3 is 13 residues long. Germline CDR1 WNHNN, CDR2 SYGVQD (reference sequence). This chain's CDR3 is CASSEASNTEAFF. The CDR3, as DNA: TGCGCCAGCAGTGAGGCGTCGAACACTGAAGCTTTCTTT.

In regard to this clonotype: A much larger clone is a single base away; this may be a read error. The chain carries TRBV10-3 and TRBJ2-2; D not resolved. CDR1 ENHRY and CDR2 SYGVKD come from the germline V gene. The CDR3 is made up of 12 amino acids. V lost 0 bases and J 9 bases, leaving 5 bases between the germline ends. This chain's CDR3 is CAISESVRELFF. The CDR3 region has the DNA TGTGCCATCAGTGAGTCAGTCAGGGAGCTGTTTTTT.

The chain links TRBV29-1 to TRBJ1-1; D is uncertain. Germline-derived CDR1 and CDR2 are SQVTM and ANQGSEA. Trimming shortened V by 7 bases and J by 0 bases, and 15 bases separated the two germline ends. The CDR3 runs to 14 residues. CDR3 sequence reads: CSAQPRGMNTEAFF. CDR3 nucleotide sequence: TGCAGCGCCCAACCTCGGGGTATGAACACTGAAGCTTTCTTT.

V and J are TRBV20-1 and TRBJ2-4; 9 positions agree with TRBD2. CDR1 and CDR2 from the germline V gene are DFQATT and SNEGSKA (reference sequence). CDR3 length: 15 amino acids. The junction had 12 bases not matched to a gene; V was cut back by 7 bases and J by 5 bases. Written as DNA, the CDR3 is TGCAGTGTCTCATTCCCAGCGGGGGGTGAAAACATTCAGTACTTC. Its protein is CSVSFPAGGENIQYF.

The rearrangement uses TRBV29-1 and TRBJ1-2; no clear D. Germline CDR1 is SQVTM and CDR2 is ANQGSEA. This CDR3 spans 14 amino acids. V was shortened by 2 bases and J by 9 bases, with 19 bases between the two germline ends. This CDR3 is CSVENHDYSHCYTF. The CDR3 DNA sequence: TGCAGCGTTGAAAACCACGATTACTCCCATTGCTACACCTTC.

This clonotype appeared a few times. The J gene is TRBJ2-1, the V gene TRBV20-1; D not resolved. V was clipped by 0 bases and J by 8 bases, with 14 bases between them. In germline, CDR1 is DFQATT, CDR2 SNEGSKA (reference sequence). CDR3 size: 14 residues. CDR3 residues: CSARDTDRPHEQFF. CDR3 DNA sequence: TGCAGTGCTAGAGATACGGATCGCCCCCATGAGCAGTTCTTC.

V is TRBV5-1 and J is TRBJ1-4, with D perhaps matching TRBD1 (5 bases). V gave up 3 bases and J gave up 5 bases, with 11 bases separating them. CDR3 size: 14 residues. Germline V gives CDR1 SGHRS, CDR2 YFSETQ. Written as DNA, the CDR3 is TGCGCCAGCAGCTGGGGGACCCCCAATGAAAAACTGTTTTTT. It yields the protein CASSWGTPNEKLFF.

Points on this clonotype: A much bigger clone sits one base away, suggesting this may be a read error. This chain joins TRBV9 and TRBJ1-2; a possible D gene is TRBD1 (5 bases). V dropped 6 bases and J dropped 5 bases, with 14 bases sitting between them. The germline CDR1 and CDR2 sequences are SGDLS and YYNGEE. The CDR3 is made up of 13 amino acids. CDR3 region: CASKCRALYGYTF. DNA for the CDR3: TGTGCCAGCAAGTGCAGGGCCCTATATGGCTACACCTTC. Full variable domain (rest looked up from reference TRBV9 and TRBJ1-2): DSGVTQTPKHLITATGQRVTLRCSPRSGDLSVYWYQQSLDQGLQFLIQYYNGEERAKGNILERFSAQQFPDLHSELNLSSLELGDSALYFCASKCRALYGYTFGSGTRLTVV.

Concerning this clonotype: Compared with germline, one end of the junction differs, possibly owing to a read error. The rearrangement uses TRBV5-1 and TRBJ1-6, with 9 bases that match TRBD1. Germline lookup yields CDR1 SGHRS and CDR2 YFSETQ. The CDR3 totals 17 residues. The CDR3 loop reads CVSSLVGDRVYNSPLHF. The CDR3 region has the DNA TGCGTCAGCAGCTTGGTGGGGGACAGGGTCTATAATTCACCCCTCCACTTT.

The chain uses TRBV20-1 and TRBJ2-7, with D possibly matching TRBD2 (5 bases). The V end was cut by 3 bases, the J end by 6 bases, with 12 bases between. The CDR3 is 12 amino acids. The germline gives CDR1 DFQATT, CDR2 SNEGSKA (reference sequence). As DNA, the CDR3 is TGCAGTGCTAGTTCGGGGTGGGGCGAGCAGTACTTC. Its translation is CSASSGWGEQYF.